The entry below gives a single TCR beta chain sequence along with its context. Its antigen is not known. The sample originates from a study of immune cell composition in non-small cell lung cancer. Whole-study findings and limits: In adenocarcinoma, maximal tumour-associated clone frequency tracked TIL tumour reactivity. Tumour-reactive clones were not shown to match dominant in vivo tumour clones.

The germline gives CDR1 SGHAT, CDR2 FQDESV (reference sequence). The CDR3 length is 11 residues. V lost 3 bases to trimming and J lost 5 bases, with 2 bases between them. Some clones are missing from TCRdb's copy, which holds only in-frame ones; the method was immunoSEQ multiplex PCR. In the table there are about 2,500 clones, roughly four fifths of which are singletons. Normal lung was sampled as far from the tumour as possible, at least 3 cm. The receptor comes from a human donor with non-small cell lung cancer. The sample taken for sequencing was non-adjacent lung tissue. The gene calls are TRBV11-1 and TRBJ2-1; D gene ambiguous. The CDR3 DNA follows: TGTGCCAGCAGCTTTAACAATGAGCAGTTCTTC. This encodes CASSFNNEQFF.